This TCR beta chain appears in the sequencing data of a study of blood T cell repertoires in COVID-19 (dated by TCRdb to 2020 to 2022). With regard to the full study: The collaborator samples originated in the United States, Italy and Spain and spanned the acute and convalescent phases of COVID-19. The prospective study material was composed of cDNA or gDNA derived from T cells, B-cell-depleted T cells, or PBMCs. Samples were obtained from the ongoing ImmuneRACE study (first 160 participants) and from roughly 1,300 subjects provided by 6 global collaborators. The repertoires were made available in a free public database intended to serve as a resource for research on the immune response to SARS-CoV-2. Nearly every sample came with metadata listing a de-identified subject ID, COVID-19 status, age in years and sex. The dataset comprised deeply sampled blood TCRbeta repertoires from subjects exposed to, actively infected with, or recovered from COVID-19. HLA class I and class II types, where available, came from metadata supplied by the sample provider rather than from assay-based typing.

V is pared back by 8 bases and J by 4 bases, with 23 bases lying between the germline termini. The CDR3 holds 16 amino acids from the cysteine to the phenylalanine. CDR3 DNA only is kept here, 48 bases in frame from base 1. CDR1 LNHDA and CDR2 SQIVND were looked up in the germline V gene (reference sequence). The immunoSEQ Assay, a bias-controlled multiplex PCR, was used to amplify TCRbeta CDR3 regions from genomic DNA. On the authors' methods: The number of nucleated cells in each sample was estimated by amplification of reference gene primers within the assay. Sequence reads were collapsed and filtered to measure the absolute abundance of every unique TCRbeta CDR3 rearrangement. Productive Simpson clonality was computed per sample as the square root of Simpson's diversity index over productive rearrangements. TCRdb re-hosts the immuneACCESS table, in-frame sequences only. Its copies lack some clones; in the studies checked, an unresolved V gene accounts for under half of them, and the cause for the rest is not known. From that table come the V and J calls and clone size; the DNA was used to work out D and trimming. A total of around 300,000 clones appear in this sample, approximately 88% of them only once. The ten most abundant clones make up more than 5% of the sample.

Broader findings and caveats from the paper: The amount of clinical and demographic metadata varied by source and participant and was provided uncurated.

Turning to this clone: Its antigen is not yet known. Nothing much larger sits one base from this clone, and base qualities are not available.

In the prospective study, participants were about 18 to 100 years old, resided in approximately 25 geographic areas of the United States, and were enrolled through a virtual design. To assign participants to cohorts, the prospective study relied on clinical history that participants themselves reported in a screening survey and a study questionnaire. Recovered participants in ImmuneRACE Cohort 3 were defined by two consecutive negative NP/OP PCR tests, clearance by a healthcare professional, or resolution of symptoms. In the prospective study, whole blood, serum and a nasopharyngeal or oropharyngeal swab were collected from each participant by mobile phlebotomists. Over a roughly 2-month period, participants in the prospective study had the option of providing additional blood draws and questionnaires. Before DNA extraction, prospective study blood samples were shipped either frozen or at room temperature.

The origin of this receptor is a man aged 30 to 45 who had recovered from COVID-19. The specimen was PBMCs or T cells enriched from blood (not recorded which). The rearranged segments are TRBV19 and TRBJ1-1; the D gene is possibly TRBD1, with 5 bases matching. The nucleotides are TGTGCCAGTGTACGGGAAACAGCGGGGGTCCCCACTGAAGCTTTCTTT. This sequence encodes CASVRETAGVPTEAFF.